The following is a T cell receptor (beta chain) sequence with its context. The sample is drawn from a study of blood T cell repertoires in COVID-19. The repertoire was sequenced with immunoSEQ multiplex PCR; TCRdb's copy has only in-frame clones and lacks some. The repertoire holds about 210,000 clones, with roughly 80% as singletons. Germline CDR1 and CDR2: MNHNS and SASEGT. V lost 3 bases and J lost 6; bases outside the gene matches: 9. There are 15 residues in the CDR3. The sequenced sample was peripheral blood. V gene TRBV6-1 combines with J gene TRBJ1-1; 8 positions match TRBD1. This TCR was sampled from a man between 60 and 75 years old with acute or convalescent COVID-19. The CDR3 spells CASSDGDRGVSEAFF. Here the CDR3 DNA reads TGTGCCAGCAGTGATGGAGACAGGGGAGTCTCTGAAGCTTTCTTT.